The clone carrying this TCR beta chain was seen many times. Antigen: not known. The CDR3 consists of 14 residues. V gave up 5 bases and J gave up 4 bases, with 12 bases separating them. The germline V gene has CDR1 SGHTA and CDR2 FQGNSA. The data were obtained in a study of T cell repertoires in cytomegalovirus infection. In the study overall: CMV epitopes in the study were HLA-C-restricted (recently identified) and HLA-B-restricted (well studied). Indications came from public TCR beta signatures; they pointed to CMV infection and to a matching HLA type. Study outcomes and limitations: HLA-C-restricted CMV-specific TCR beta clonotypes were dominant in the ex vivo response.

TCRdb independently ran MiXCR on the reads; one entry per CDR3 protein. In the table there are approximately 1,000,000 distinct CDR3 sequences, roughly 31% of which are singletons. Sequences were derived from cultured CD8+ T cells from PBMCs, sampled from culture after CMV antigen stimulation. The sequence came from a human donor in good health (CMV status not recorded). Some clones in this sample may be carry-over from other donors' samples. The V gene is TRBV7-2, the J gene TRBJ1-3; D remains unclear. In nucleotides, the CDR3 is TGTGCCAGCAGCCCTACTAAGGCAGGAAACACCATATATTTT. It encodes CASSPTKAGNTIYF. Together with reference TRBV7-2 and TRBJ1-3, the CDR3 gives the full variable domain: GAGVSQSPSNKVTEKGKDVELRCDPISGHTALYWYRQSLGQGLEFLIYFQGNSAPDKSGLPSDRFSAERTGGSVSTLTIQRTQQEDSAVYLCASSPTKAGNTIYFGEGSWLTVV.